The T cell receptor (beta chain) described here comes from a study of identifying expanded T cells in peripheral blood. Regarding the study as a whole: Over about two and four weeks, about 16.4 and 19 clones changed, versus roughly 1.2 between replicates.

This clone is medium-sized. Its specificity is unknown. Assay used: immunoSEQ multiplex PCR; TCRdb lists only in-frame clones, some missing. In the table there are under 70,000 clones, around 87% of which are singletons. Healthy donors had no documented immune events, such as infections, while sampled. What was sequenced was blood. The receptor's source is a person aged 18 to 70 in good health.

The CDR3 loop is CASSQEQGGTGELFF. Here the CDR3 DNA reads TGTGCCAGCAGCCAAGAACAGGGCGGCACCGGGGAGCTGTTTTTT. The chain is built from TRBV4-2 and TRBJ2-2; D possibly corresponds to TRBD1 (6 bases). The CDR3 has 15 amino acids. The V gene's germline CDR1 is LGHNA and CDR2 YNFKEQ. The V gene lost 0 bases and the J gene lost 4 bases, with 9 bases spanning the gap.